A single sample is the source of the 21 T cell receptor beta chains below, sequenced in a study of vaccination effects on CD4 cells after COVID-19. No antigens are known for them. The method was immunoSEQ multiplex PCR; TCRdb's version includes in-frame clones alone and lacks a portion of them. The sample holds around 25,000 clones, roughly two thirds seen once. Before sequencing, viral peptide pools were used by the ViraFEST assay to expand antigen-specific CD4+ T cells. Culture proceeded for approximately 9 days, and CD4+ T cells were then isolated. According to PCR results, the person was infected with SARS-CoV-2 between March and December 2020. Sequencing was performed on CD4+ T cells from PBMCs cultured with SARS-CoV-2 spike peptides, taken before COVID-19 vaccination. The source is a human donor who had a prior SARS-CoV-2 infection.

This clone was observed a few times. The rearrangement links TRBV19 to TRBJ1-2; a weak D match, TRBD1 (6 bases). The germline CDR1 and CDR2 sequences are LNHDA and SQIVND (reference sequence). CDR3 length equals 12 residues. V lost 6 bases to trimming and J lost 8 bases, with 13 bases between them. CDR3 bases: TGTGCCAGTAGACAGGGAACGAGGGGCTACACCTTC. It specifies CASRQGTRGYTF.

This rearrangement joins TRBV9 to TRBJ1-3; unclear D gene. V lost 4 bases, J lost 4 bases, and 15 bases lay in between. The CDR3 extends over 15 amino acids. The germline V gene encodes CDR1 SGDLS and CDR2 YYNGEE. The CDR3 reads CASSSMGMGGNTIYF. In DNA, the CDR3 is TGTGCCAGCAGCTCGATGGGAATGGGAGGAAACACCATATATTTT.

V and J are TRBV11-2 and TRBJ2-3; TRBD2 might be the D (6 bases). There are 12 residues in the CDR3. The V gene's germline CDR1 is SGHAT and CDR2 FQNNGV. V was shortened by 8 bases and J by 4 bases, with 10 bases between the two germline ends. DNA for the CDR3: TGTGCCAGCGGGCGGGGCCCAGATACGCAGTATTTT. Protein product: CASGRGPDTQYF. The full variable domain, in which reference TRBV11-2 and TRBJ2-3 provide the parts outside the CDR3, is EAGVAQSPRYKIIEKRQSVAFWCNPISGHATLYWYQQILGQGPKLLIQFQNNGVVDDSQLPKDRFSAERLKGVDSTLKIQPAKLEDSAVYLCASGRGPDTQYFGPGTRLTVL.

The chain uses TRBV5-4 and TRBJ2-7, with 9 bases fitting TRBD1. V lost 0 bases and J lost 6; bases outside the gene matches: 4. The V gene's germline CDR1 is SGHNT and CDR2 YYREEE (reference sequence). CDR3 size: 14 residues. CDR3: CASSLGQGDREQYF. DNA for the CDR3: TGTGCCAGCAGCTTGGGACAGGGGGATCGCGAGCAGTACTTC.

This CDR3 reads CASSADPSDEQFF. In DNA form, the CDR3 reads TGCGCCAGCAGCGCGGACCCCTCCGATGAGCAGTTCTTC. The V gene is TRBV5-1, the J gene TRBJ2-1; D is undetermined. With 4 bases removed from V and 8 bases from J, the gap between germline ends came to 13 bases. This CDR3 spans 13 amino acids. From germline, CDR1 is SGHRS and CDR2 YFSETQ.

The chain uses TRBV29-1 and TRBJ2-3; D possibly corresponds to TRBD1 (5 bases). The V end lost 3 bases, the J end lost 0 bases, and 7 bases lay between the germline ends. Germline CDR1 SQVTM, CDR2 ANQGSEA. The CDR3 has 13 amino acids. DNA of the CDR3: TGCAGCGTTGATAGGGGAAGCACAGATACGCAGTATTTT. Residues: CSVDRGSTDTQYF.

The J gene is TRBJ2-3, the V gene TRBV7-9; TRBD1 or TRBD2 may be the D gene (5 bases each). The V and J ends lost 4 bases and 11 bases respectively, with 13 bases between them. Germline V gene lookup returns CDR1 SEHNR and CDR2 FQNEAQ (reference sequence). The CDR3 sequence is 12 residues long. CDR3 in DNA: TGTGCCAGCAGCTCCGGGGACCGGGGGCAGTATTTT. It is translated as CASSSGDRGQYF.

This chain's CDR3 is CSARDVREAFF. In nucleotides, the CDR3 is TGCAGTGCTAGAGATGTTAGGGAAGCTTTCTTT. The chain carries TRBV20-1 and TRBJ1-1; unclear D gene. CDR1 DFQATT and CDR2 SNEGSKA come from the germline V gene (reference sequence). V was shortened by 0 bases and J by 8 bases, with 7 bases between the two germline ends. The CDR3 extends over 11 amino acids.

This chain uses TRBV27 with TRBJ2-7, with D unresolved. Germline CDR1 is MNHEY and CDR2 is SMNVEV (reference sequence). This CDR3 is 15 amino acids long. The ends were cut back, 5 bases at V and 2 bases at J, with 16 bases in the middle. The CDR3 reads CASSEALGFPYEQYF. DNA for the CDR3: TGTGCCAGCAGTGAGGCTCTAGGTTTCCCCTACGAGCAGTACTTC.

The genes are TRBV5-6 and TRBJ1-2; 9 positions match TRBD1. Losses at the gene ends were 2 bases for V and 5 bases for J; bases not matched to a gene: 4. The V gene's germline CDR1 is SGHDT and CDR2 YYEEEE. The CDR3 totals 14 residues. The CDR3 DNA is TGTGCCAGCAGCTTCTGGACAGGGGAATATGGCTACACCTTC. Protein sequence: CASSFWTGEYGYTF.

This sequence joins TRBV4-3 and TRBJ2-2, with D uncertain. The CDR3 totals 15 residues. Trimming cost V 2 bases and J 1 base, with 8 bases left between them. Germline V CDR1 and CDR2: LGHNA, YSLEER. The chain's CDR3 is CASSQRLRNTGELFF. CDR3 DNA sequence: TGCGCCAGCAGCCAAAGACTTCGGAACACCGGGGAGCTGTTTTTT.

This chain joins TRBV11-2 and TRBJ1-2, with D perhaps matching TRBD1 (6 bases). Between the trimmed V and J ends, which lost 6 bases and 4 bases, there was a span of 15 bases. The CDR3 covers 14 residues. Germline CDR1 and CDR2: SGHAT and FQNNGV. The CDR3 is CASRRIQGRYGYTF. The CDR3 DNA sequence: TGTGCCAGCAGGCGGATACAGGGTCGCTATGGCTACACCTTC. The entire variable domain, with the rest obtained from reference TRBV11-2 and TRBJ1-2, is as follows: EAGVAQSPRYKIIEKRQSVAFWCNPISGHATLYWYQQILGQGPKLLIQFQNNGVVDDSQLPKDRFSAERLKGVDSTLKIQPAKLEDSAVYLCASRRIQGRYGYTFGSGTRLTVV.

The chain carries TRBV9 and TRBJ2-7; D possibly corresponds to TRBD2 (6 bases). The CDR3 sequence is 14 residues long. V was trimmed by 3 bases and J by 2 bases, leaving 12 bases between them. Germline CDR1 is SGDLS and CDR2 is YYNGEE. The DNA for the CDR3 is TGTGCCAGCAGCGAGGGACTGACGACCTACGAGCAGTACTTC. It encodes CASSEGLTTYEQYF.

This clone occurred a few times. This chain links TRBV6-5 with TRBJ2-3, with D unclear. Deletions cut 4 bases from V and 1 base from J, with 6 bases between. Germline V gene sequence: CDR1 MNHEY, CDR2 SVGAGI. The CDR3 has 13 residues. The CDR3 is CASSSDGTDTQYF. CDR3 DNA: TGTGCCAGCAGTTCCGACGGCACAGATACGCAGTATTTT.

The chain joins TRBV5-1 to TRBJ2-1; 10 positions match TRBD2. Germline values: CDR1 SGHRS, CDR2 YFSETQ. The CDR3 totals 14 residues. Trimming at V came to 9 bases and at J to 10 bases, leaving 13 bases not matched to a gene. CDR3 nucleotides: TGCGCCACCTCCGGGGTGAGCGGGAGGGACGAGCAGTTCTTC. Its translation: CATSGVSGRDEQFF. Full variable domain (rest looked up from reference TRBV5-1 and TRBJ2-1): KAGVTQTPRYLIKTRGQQVTLSCSPISGHRSVSWYQQTPGQGLQFLFEYFSETQRNKGNFPGRFSGRQFSNSRSEMNVSTLELGDSALYLCATSGVSGRDEQFFGPGTRLTVL.

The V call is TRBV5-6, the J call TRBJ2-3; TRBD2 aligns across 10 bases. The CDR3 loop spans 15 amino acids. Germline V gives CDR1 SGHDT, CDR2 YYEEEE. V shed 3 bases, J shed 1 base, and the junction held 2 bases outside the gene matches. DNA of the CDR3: TGTGCCAGCAGCTCCGGGACTAGCGGCACAGATACGCAGTATTTT. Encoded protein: CASSSGTSGTDTQYF.

CDR3 coding DNA: TGTGCCAGCAGCCCCTCCGGGACAGGGGTTTATGGCTACACCTTC. It yields the protein CASSPSGTGVYGYTF. The chain recombines TRBV11-3 with TRBJ1-2; TRBD1 aligns across 10 bases. The CDR3 covers 15 residues. The germline CDR1 and CDR2 sequences are SGHNT and YENEEA. Losses at the gene ends were 5 bases for V and 5 bases for J; bases not matched to a gene: 8.

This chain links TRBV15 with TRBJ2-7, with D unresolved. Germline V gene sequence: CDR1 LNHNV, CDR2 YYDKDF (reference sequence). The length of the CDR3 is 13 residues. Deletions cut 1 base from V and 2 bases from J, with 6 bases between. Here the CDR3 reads CATSRGHTYEQYF. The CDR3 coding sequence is TGTGCCACCAGCAGAGGCCATACCTACGAGCAGTACTTC.

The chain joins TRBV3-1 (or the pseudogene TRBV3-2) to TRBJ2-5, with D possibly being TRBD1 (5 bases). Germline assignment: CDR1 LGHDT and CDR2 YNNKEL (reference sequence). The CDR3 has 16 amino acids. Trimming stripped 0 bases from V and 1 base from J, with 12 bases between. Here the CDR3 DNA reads TGTGCCAGCAGCCAAGAGTTTGACAGACGCCAAGAGACCCAGTACTTC. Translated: CASSQEFDRRQETQYF.

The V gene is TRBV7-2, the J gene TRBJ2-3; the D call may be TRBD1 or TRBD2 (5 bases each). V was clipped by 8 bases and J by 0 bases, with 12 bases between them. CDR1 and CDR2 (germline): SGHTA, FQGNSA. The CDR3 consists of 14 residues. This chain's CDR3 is CASRPGPSTDTQYF. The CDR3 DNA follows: TGTGCCAGCCGACCGGGACCCAGCACAGATACGCAGTATTTT.

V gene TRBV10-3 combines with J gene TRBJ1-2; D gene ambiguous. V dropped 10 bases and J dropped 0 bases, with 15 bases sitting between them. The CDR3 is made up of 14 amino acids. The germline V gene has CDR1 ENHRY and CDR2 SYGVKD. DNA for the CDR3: TGTGCCACCGCGAGGCAGCTTACTAACTATGGCTACACCTTC. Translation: CATARQLTNYGYTF.